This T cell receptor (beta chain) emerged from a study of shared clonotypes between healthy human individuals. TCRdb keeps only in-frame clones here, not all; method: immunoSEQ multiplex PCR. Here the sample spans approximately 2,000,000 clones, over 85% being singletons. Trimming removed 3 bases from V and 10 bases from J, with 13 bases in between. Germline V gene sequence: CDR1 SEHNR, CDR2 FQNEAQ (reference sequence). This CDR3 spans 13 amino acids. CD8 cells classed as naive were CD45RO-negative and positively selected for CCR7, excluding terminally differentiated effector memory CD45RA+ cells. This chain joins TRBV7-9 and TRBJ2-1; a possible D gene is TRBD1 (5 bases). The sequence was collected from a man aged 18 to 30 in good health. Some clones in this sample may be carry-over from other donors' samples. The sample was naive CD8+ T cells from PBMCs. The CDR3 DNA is TGTGCCAGCAGCTTGGACAACCCAGGGGAGCAGTTCTTC. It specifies CASSLDNPGEQFF.